Listed below are T cell receptor beta chains from one sample, sequenced in a study of Tregs in tolerant kidney transplant recipients. Using immunoSEQ multiplex PCR, the repertoire was profiled, and TCRdb retains in-frame clones only, with some absent. The repertoire holds about 69,000 clones, with 85% to 90% as singletons. Specimen: CD4+ T cells from blood, collected before the transplant. The receptors here all came from a human donor who received a combined kidney and bone marrow transplant. CDR3s include the opening cysteine and the closing phenylalanine or tryptophan. Each record gives: V gene, D gene, clone size, CDR3 length, J gene, CDR3 DNA, CDR3 protein. D genes are given only for firm matches. Only part of the rows carry a size: once, few, many, or a class if the clone is expanded.

>TRBV9|TRBD2|once|15|TRBJ2-2
TGTGCCAGCACCTTAGGACTAGCGACCACCGGGGAGCTGTTTTTT
CASTLGLATTGELFF
>TRBV27|-|-|14|TRBJ2-2
TGTGCCAGCAGTTTATTTAGGGGAACCGGGGAGCTGTTTTTT
CASSLFRGTGELFF
>TRBV19|TRBD2|-|15|TRBJ2-1
TGTGCCAGTAGTATTATAACTAGCGGATCCTATGAGCAGTTCTTC
CASSIITSGSYEQFF
>TRBV7-8|TRBD1|-|17|TRBJ2-7
TGTGCCAGCAGCTTGAGCAAGACAGGGAGAGTCTCCTACGAGCAGTACTTC
CASSLSKTGRVSYEQYF
>TRBV30|-|-|12|TRBJ1-1
TGTGCCTGGTCGGGAACGAACACTGAAGCTTTCTTT
CAWSGTNTEAFF
>TRBV7-2|TRBD1|-|15|TRBJ2-1
TGTGCCAGCAGCCCCGACAGGGGTGGATTCAATGAGCAGTTCTTC
CASSPDRGGFNEQFF
>TRBV19|TRBD1|-|16|TRBJ2-2
TGTGCCAGCCTCGCAGGGGACAGACATAACACCGGGGAGCTGTTTTTT
CASLAGDRHNTGELFF
>TRBV10-2|-|once|12|TRBJ2-7
TGCGCCAGCCCTCGGGACTCCCACGAGCAGTACTTC
CASPRDSHEQYF
>TRBV7-9|-|few|12|TRBJ1-1
TGTGCCAGCAGCGCACCCAGAACTGAAGCTTTCTTT
CASSAPRTEAFF
>TRBV7-9|TRBD1|-|15|TRBJ1-4
TGTGCCAGCAGCCGCACCGGGACAGGGAGTGAAAAACTGTTTTTT
CASSRTGTGSEKLFF
>TRBV27|-|-|16|TRBJ2-7
TGTGCCAGCAGTCTGTCCTCAACCGAGGGTGCCTACGAGCAGTACTTC
CASSLSSTEGAYEQYF
>TRBV28|-|-|13|TRBJ2-7
TGTGCCAGCAGTCCCCACACCCTGTACGAGCAGTACTTC
CASSPHTLYEQYF
>TRBV9|-|once|15|TRBJ2-3
TGTGCCAGCAGCGTAGGGGCAGGGGTAACAGATACGCAGTATTTT
CASSVGAGVTDTQYF
>TRBV14|-|-|15|TRBJ1-3
TGTGCCAGCAGCCGCTTTAATACAGAGGGAAACACCATATATTTT
CASSRFNTEGNTIYF
>TRBV6-1|TRBD1|-|13|TRBJ2-1
TGTGCCAGCAGGACGACAGGGGGCAATGAGCAGTTCTTC
CASRTTGGNEQFF
>TRBV9|-|-|14|TRBJ1-5
TGTGCCAGCAGCCCCCAAGACATATATCAGCCCCAGCATTTT
CASSPQDIYQPQHF
>TRBV18|TRBD1|-|16|TRBJ2-2
TGTGCCAGCTCACCCAACAGGGGATCCAACACCGGGGAGCTGTTTTTT
CASSPNRGSNTGELFF
>TRBV5-6|TRBD2|few|16|TRBJ2-7
TGTGCCAGCAGCCCCGAATTTGCTAGCGGGAGCTACGAGCAGTACTTC
CASSPEFASGSYEQYF
>TRBV30|-|-|13|TRBJ2-1
TGTGCCTGGACTTGGCCAGCGGTGTATGAGCAGTTCTTC
CAWTWPAVYEQFF
>TRBV4-2|TRBD1|-|16|TRBJ2-6
TGTGCCAGCAGCCAAGACAGGGGGCCTGGGGCCAACGTCCTGACTTTC
CASSQDRGPGANVLTF
>TRBV28|-|-|12|TRBJ2-3
TGTGCCAGCCGGGGAAGCACAGATACGCAGTATTTT
CASRGSTDTQYF